Sequencing of this T cell receptor (beta chain) was carried out in a study of blood T cell repertoires in COVID-19. Data came from immunoSEQ multiplex PCR; TCRdb stores just in-frame clones and leaves some out. The sample has about 47,000 clones, under 85% seen once. The CDR3 contains 13 residues. V lost 5 bases, J lost 2 bases, and 3 bases stayed unmatched. In germline, CDR1 is SGHAT, CDR2 FQNNGV. The chain uses TRBV11-2 and TRBJ2-7, with TRBD1 matching over 7 bases. Source material: peripheral blood. The clonotype originates from a man in his fifties or sixties with active COVID-19. CDR3 nucleotides: TGTGCCAGCAGCGACGGACAGGCCTACGAGCAGTACTTC. Amino acids: CASSDGQAYEQYF.